The clone carrying this T cell receptor (beta chain) was seen at least ten times. Antigen unknown. The germline CDR1 and CDR2 sequences are MNHNS and SASEGT. J was trimmed by 4 bases and V by 8 bases; bases with no gene match: 14. The CDR3 runs 16 residues. The TCR beta CDR3 regions underwent amplification using RNA transcripts as the source. An initial round of RT-PCR targeting the TCR CDR3 relied on the HTBI primer set. TCRdb reprocessed the multiplex PCR reads with MiXCR, giving one entry per CDR3 protein. The data contain 300,000 to 350,000 distinct CDR3 sequences, about 20% of them singletons. The sample is drawn from a study of T cells in Graves' hyperthyroidism and ophthalmopathy. Whole-study results and caveats: Expanded thyroid clonotypes (above 0.001) were mostly also found in blood. Progression to ophthalmopathy was predicted a median of approximately seven months early.

Participants, patients aged 18 to 65, had newly diagnosed hyperthyroidism with a duration under 2 months. PBMCs came from roughly 10 ml fresh peripheral blood. This clonotype was sampled from a woman aged 45-60 years with Graves' hyperthyroidism. The sample comprised blood. The gene calls are TRBV6-1 and TRBJ2-3, with 8 bases lining up with TRBD2. The CDR3 spells CASGARSGRTSDTQYF. In DNA form, the CDR3 reads TGTGCCAGCGGAGCTAGGAGCGGGAGAACCTCAGATACGCAGTATTTT.